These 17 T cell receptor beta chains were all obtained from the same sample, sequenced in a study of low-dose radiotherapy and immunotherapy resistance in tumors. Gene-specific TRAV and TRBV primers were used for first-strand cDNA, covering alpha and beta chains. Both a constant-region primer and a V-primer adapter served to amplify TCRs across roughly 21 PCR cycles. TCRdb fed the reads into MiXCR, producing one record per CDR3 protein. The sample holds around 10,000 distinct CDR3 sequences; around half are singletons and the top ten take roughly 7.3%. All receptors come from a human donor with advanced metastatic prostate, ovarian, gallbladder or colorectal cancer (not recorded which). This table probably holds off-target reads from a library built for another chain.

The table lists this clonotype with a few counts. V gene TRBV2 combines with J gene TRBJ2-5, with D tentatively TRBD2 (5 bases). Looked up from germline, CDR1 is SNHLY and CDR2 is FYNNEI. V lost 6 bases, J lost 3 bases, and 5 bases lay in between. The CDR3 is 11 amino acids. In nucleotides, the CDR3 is TGTGCCAGCAGAGCGGAAGAGACCCAGTACTTC. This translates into CASRAEETQYF. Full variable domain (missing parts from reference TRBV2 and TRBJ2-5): EPEVTQTPSHQVTQMGQEVILRCVPISNHLYFYWYRQILGQKVEFLVSFYNNEISEKSEIFDDQFSVERPDGSNFTLKIRSTKLEDSAMYFCASRAEETQYFGPGTRLLVL.

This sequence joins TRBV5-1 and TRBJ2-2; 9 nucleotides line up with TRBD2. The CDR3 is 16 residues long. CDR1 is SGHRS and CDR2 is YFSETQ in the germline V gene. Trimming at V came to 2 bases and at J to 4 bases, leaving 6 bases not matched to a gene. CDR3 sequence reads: CASSLSVAGATGELFF. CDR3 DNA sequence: TGCGCCAGCAGCTTATCGGTAGCGGGAGCCACCGGGGAGCTGTTTTTT.

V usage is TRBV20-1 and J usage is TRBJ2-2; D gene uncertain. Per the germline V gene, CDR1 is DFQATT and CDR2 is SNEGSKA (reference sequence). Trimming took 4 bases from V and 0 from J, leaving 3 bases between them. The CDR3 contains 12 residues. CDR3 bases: TGCAGTGCTAACACGAACACCGGGGAGCTGTTTTTT. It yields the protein CSANTNTGELFF.

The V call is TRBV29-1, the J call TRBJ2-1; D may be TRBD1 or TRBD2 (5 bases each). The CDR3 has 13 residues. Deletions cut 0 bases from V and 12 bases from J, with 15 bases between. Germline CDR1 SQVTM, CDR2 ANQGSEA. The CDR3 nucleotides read TGCAGCGTTGAAGATTCCGGGACCCAGACGCAGTTCTTC. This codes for CSVEDSGTQTQFF.

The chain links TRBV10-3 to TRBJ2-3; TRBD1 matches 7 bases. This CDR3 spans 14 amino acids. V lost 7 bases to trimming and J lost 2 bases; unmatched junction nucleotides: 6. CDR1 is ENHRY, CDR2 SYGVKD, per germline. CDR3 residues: CAITEGQNTDTQYF. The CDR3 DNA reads TGTGCCATCACCGAGGGACAGAACACAGATACGCAGTATTTT.

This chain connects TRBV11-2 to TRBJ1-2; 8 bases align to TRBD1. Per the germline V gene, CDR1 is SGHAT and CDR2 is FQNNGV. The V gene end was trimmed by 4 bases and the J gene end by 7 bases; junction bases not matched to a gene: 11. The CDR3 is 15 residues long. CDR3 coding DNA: TGTGCCAGCAGCTCGCGGACAGGGACTACAGCTGGCTACACCTTC. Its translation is CASSSRTGTTAGYTF.

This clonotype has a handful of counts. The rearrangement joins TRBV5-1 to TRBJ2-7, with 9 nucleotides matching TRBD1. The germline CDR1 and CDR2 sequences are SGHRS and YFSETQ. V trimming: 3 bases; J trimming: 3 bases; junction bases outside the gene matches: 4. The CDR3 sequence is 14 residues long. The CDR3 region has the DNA TGCGCCAGCAGCTCGACGGGACAGGGCTACGAGCAGTACTTC. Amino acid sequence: CASSSTGQGYEQYF. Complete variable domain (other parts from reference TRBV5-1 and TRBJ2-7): KAGVTQTPRYLIKTRGQQVTLSCSPISGHRSVSWYQQTPGQGLQFLFEYFSETQRNKGNFPGRFSGRQFSNSRSEMNVSTLELGDSALYLCASSSTGQGYEQYFGPGTRLTVT.

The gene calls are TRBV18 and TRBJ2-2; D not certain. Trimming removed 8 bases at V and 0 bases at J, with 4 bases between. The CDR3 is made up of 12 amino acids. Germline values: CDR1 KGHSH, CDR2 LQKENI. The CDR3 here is CASSPNTGELFF. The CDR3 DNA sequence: TGTGCCAGCAGCCCGAACACCGGGGAGCTGTTTTTT.

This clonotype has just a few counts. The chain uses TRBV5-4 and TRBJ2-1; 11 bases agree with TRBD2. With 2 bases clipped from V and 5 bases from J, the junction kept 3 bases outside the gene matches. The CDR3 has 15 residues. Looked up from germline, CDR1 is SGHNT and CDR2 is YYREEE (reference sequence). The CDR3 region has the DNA TGTGCCAGCAGCTTAGGGACTAGCGGAAACAATGAGCAGTTCTTC. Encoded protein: CASSLGTSGNNEQFF.

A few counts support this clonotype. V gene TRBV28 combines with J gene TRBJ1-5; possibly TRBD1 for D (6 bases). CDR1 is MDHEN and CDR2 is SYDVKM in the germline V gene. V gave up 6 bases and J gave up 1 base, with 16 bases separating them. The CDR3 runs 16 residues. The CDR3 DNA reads TGTGCCAGCAGGACTGGGGGCGTACTGAGCAATCAGCCCCAGCATTTT. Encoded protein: CASRTGGVLSNQPQHF.

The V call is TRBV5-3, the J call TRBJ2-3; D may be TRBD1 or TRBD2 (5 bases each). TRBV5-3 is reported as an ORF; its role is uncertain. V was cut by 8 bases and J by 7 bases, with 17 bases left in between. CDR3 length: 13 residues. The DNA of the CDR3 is TGTGCCAGCAGCACGGGGCCGGGGAATACGCAGTATTTT. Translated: CASSTGPGNTQYF.

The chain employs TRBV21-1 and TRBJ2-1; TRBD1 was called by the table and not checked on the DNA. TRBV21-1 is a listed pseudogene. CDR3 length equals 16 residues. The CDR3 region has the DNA TGTGCCAGCAGCAAAGCGGCAGGGGGAGGGTACAATGAGCAGTTCTTC. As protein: CASSKAAGGGYNEQFF.

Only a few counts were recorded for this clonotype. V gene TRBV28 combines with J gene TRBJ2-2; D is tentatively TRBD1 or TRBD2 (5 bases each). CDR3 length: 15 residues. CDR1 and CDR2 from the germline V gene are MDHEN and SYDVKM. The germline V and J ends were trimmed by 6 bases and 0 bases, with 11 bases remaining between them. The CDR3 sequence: CASSHGAANTGELFF. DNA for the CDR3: TGTGCCAGCAGCCACGGGGCGGCGAACACCGGGGAGCTGTTTTTT.

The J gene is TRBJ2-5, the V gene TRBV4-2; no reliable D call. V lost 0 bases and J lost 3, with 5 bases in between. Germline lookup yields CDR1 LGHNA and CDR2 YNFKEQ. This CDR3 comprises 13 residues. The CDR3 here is CASSQDAEETQYF. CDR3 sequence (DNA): TGTGCCAGCAGCCAAGACGCCGAAGAGACCCAGTACTTC.

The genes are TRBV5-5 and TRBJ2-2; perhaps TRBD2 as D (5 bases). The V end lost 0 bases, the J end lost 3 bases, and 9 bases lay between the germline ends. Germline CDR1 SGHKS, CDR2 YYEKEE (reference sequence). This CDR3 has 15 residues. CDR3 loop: CASSLGGSYTGELFF. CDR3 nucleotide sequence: TGTGCCAGCAGCTTGGGAGGGTCGTACACCGGGGAGCTGTTTTTT.

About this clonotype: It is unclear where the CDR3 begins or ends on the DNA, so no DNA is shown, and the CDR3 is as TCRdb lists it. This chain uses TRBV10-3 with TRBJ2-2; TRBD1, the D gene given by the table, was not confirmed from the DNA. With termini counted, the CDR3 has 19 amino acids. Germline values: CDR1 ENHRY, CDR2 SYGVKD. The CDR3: CAIRPGTGGPAGTGELFFF.

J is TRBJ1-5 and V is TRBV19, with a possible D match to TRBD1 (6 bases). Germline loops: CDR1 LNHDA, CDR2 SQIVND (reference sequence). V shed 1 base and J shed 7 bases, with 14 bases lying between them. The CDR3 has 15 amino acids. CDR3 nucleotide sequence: TGTGCCAGTAGTATAGCGGCAGGGGTGAGGCAGCCCCAGCATTTT. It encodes CASSIAAGVRQPQHF.